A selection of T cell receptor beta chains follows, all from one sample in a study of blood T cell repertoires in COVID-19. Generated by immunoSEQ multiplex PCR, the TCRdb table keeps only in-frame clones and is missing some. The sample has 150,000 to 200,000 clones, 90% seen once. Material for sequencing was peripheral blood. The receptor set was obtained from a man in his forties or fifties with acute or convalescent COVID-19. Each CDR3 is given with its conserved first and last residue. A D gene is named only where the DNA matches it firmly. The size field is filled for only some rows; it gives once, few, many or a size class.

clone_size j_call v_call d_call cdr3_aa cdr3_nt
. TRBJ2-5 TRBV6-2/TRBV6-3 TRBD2 CASSLPWGLAQETQYF TGTGCCAGCAGTTTACCTTGGGGACTAGCCCAAGAGACCCAGTACTTC
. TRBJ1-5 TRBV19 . CASSFQGPSNQPQHF TGTGCCAGTAGTTTCCAGGGGCCGAGCAATCAGCCCCAGCATTTT
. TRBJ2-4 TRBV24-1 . CATSDRPSGGIQYF TGTGCCACCAGTGATAGACCCAGTGGAGGCATTCAGTACTTC
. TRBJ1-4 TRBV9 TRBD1 CASSLGQGGEKLFF TGTGCCAGCAGCCTAGGACAGGGCGGGGAAAAACTGTTTTTT
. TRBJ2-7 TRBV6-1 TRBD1 CASSERGQGGEQYF TGTGCCAGCAGTGAAAGGGGACAGGGTGGCGAGCAGTACTTC
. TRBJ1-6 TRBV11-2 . CASSLRFVLRGGDNSPLHF TGTGCCAGCAGCTTAAGATTCGTTCTGAGGGGGGGGGATAATTCACCCCTCCACTTT
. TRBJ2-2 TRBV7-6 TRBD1 CASSKTGQTNTGELFF TGTGCCAGCAGCAAGACGGGACAGACGAACACCGGGGAGCTGTTTTTT
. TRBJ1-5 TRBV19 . CASSHTGNPDQPQHF TGTGCCAGTAGTCACACAGGTAATCCGGATCAGCCCCAGCATTTT
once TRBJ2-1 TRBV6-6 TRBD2 CASRNAGTSGNHEQFF TGTGCCAGCAGAAACGCAGGGACTAGCGGGAACCATGAGCAGTTCTTC
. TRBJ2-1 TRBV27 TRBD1 CASSFTGTGVGEQFF TGTGCCAGCAGTTTCACCGGGACAGGGGTGGGTGAGCAGTTCTTC
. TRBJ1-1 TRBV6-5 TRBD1 CASKGQALMNTEAFF TGTGCCAGCAAAGGACAGGCCCTTATGAACACTGAAGCTTTCTTT
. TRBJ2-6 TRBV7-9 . CASSLVQNVLTF TGTGCCAGCAGCTTAGTTCAGAACGTCCTGACTTTC
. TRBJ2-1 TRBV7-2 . CASSLDSSSYNEQFF TGTGCCAGCAGCTTAGATTCGAGCTCCTACAATGAGCAGTTCTTC
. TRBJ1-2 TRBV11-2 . CASSSTLTRNYGYTF TGTGCCAGCAGCTCCACCTTGACAAGGAACTATGGCTACACCTTC
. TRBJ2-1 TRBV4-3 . CASSLLTGSNNEQFF TGCGCCAGCAGCCTACTGACGGGGAGTAACAATGAGCAGTTCTTC
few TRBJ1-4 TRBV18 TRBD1 CASSPSRAGTGSNEKLFF TGTGCCAGCTCACCAAGCCGGGCCGGGACAGGGTCTAATGAAAAACTGTTTTTT
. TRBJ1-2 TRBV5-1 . CASSSGSSYGYTF TGCGCCAGCTCATCGGGAAGCTCCTATGGCTACACCTTC
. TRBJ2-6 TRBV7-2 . CASSLGGAGANVLTF TGTGCCAGCAGCTTAGGAGGCGCCGGGGCCAACGTCCTGACTTTC
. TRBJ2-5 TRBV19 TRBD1 CASSMRGPWETQYF TGTGCCAGTAGTATGAGGGGGCCCTGGGAGACCCAGTACTTC
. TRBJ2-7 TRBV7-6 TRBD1 CASSTRGPYEQYF TGTGCCAGCAGCACCAGGGGGCCCTACGAGCAGTACTTC
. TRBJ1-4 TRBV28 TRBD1 CASSIPGQSNEKLFF TGTGCCAGCAGTATACCGGGACAGAGCAATGAAAAACTGTTTTTT
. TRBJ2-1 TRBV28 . CASSSPGRPYNEQFF TGTGCCAGCAGTTCACCGGGGAGGCCCTACAATGAGCAGTTCTTC
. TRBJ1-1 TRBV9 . CASSVAGHNAEAFF TGTGCCAGCAGCGTCGCAGGGCACAACGCTGAAGCTTTCTTT
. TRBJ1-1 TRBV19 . CASSPSFPGGSNTEAFF TGTGCCAGTAGCCCAAGCTTCCCAGGAGGGTCGAACACTGAAGCTTTCTTT
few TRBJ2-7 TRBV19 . CASSISPGGREQYF TGTGCCAGTAGTATTTCGCCAGGAGGGCGCGAGCAGTACTTC
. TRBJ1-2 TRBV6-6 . CASSSQGDGYGYTF TGTGCCAGCAGTTCACAGGGAGATGGCTATGGCTACACCTTC
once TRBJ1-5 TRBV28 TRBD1 CASSLRAGGDQPQHF TGTGCCAGCAGCCTGAGGGCAGGGGGCGATCAGCCCCAGCATTTT
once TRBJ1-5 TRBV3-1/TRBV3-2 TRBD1 CASSQLTGAGQPQHF TGTGCCAGCAGCCAGCTTACAGGGGCGGGACAGCCCCAGCATTTT
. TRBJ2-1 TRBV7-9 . CASSPGGSYNEQFF TGTGCCAGCAGCCCAGGTGGCTCCTACAATGAGCAGTTCTTC
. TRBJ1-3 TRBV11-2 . CASSLEGQYGNTIYF TGTGCCAGCAGCTTAGAAGGACAGTACGGGAACACCATATATTTT
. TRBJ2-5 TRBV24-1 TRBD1 CATSEGDRGQETQYF TGTGCCACCAGTGAAGGGGACAGGGGCCAAGAGACCCAGTACTTC
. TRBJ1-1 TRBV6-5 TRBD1 CASSRQGLNTEAFF TGTGCCAGCAGTAGACAGGGGCTAAACACTGAAGCTTTCTTT
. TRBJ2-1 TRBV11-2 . CASSLGPKEQFF TGTGCCAGCAGCTTAGGGCCAAAAGAGCAGTTCTTC
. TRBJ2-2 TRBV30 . CAWSQRGITGELFF TGTGCCTGGTCCCAGAGAGGAATCACCGGGGAGCTGTTTTTT
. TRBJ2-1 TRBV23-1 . CASSPALRGASYNEQFF TGCGCCAGCAGTCCAGCTCTTCGGGGGGCCTCCTACAATGAGCAGTTCTTC
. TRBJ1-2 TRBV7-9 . CASSLNTNYGYTF TGTGCCAGCAGCTTAAACACCAACTATGGCTACACCTTC
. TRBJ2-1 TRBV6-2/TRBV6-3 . CASSYTDEQFF TGTGCCAGCAGTTACACGGATGAGCAGTTCTTC
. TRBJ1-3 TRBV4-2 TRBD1 CASSQAGTGAISGNTIYF TGTGCCAGCAGCCAGGCCGGGACAGGTGCCATCTCTGGAAACACCATATATTTT
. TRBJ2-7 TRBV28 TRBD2 CASSLTLSGRNVEQYF TGTGCCAGCAGTCTAACTCTTAGCGGGAGGAATGTCGAGCAGTACTTC
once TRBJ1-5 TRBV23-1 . CASQTRGAEDQPQHF TGCGCCAGCCAAACCCGGGGAGCGGAAGATCAGCCCCAGCATTTT
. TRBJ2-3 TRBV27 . CASTPGGTDTQYF TGTGCCAGCACCCCGGGGGGCACAGATACGCAGTATTTT
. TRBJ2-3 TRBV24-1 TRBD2 CATSDPGVTSGAYTDTQYF TGTGCCACCAGTGATCCAGGTGTGACTAGCGGGGCTTACACAGATACGCAGTATTTT
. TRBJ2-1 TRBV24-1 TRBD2 CATSDWTSGINEQFF TGTGCCACCAGTGATTGGACTAGCGGGATCAATGAGCAGTTCTTC